This T cell receptor beta chain was found in a study of metastatic and nonmetastatic thyroid tumors. V was clipped by 4 bases and J by 0 bases, with 10 bases between them. The CDR3 runs to 15 residues. Germline V lookup: CDR1 SGHVS, CDR2 FQNEAQ. Each patient came to thyroid surgery without any prior treatment (of any kind). TCRdb called clones again from the PCR reads with MiXCR. The sample carries about 12,000 clones, under 35% recorded once. Sequencing input: tumor tissue. This TCR was sampled from a female donor with papillary thyroid cancer or a benign thyroid nodule (not recorded which). Some clones in this sample may be carry-over from other donors' samples. The chain employs TRBV7-8 and TRBJ2-1; D is unresolved. The CDR3 here is CASSYYLSSYNEQFF. CDR3 DNA sequence: TGTGCCAGCAGCTATTATTTAAGCTCCTACAATGAGCAGTTCTTC.